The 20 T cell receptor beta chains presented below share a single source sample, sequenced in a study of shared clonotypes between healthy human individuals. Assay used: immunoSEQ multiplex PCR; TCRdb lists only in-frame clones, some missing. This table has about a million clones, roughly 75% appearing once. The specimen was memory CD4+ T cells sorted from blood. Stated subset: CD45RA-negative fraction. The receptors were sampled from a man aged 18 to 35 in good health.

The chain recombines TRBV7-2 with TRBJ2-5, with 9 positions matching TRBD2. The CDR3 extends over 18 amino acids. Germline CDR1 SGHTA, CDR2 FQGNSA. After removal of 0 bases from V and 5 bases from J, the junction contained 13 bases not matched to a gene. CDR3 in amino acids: CASSLAFVAGAGSETQYF. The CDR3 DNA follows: TGTGCCAGCAGCTTAGCGTTCGTAGCGGGAGCGGGTTCGGAGACCCAGTACTTC. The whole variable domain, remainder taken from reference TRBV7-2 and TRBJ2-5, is GAGVSQSPSNKVTEKGKDVELRCDPISGHTALYWYRQSLGQGLEFLIYFQGNSAPDKSGLPSDRFSAERTGGSVSTLTIQRTQQEDSAVYLCASSLAFVAGAGSETQYFGPGTRLLVL.

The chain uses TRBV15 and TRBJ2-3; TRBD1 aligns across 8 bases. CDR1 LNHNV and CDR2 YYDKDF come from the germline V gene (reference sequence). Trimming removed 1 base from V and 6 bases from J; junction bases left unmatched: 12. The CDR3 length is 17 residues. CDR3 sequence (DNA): TGTGCCACCAGCAGAGCAACGACGTGGACAGGGTTTGATACGCAGTATTTT. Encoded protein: CATSRATTWTGFDTQYF.

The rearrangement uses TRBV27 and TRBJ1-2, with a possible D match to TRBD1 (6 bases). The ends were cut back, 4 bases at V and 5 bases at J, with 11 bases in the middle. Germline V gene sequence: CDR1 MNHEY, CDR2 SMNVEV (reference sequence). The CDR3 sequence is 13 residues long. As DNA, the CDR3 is TGTGCCAGCAGTTCCCGGGACAAGTATGGCTACACCTTC. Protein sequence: CASSSRDKYGYTF.

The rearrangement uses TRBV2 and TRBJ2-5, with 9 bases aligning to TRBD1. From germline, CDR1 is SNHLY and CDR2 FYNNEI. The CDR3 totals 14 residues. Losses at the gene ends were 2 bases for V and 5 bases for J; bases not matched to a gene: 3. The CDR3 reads CASSEIQGAETQYF. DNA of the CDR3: TGTGCCAGCAGTGAAATACAGGGGGCTGAGACCCAGTACTTC.

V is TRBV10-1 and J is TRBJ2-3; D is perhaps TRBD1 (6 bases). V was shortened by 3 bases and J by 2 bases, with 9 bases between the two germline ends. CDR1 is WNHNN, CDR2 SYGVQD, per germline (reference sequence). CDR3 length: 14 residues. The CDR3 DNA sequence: TGCGCCAGCAGTGAAGGACAGCCCACAGATACGCAGTATTTT. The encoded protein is CASSEGQPTDTQYF.

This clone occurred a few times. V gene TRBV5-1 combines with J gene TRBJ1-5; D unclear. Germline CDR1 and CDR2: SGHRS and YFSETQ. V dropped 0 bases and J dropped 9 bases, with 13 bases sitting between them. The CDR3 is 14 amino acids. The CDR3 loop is CASSLDLGIGPQHF. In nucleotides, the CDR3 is TGCGCCAGCAGCTTGGATCTGGGAATTGGGCCCCAGCATTTT.

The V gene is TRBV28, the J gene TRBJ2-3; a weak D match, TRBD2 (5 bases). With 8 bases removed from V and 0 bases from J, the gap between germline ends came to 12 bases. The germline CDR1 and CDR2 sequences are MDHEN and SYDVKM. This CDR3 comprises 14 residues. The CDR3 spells CASPDSYSTDTQYF. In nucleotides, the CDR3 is TGTGCCAGCCCGGACTCTTACAGCACAGATACGCAGTATTTT.

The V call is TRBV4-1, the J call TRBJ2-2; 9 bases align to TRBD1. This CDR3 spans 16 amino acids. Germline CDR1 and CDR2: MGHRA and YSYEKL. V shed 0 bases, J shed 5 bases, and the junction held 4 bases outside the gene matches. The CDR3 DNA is TGCGCCAGCAGCCAAGAACAGGGGGCCGCTACCGGGGAGCTGTTTTTT. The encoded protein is CASSQEQGAATGELFF.

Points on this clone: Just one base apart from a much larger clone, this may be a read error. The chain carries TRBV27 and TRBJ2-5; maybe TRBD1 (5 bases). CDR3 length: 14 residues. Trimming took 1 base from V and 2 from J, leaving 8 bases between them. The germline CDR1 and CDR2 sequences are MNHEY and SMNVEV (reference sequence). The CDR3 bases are TGTGCCAGCAGTTTATTGGGGCCACAAGAGACCCAGTACTTC. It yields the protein CASSLLGPQETQYF.

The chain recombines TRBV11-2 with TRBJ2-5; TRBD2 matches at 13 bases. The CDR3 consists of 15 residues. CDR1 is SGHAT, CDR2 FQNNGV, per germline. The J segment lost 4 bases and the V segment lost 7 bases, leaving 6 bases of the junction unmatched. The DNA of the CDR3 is TGTGCCAGCATCCGGACTAGCGGGAGTCCAGAGACCCAGTACTTC. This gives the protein CASIRTSGSPETQYF.

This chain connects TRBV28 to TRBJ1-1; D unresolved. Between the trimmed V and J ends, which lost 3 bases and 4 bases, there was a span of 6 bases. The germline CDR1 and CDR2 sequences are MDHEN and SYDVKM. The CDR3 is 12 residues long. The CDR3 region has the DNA TGTGCCAGCAGTTTGTTTGTCACTGAAGCTTTCTTT. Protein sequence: CASSLFVTEAFF.

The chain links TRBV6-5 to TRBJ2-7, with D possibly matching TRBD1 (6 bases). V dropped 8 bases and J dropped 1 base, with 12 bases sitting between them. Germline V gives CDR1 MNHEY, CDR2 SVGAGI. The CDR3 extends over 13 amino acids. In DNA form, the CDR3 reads TGTGCCAGCTCTAGGACAGAATCCTACGAGCAGTACTTC. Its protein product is CASSRTESYEQYF.

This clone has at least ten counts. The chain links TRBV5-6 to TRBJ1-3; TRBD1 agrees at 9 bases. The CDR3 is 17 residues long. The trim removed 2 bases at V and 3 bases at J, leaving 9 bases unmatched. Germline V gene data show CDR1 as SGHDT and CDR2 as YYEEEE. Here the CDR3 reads CASSFGGTGLYGNTIYF. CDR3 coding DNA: TGTGCCAGCAGCTTTGGCGGGACAGGGCTCTATGGAAACACCATATATTTT.

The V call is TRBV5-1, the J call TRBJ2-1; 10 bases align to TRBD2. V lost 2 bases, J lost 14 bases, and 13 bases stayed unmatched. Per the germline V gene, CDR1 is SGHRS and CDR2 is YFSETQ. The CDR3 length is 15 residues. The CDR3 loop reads CASSFSVSSGGQEFF. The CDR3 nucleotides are TGCGCCAGCAGCTTTTCCGTATCTAGCGGGGGTCAGGAGTTCTTC.

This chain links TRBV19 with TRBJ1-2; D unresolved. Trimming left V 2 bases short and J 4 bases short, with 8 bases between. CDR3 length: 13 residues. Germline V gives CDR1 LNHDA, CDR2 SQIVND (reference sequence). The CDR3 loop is CASSIYGGYGYTF. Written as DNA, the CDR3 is TGTGCCAGTAGTATATATGGAGGCTATGGCTACACCTTC.

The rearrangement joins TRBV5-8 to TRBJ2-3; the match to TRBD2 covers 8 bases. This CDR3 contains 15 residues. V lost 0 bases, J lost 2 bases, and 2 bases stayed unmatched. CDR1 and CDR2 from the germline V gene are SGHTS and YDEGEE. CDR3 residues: CASSLAAGVTDTQYF. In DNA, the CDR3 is TGTGCCAGCAGCTTGGCAGCGGGAGTCACAGATACGCAGTATTTT.

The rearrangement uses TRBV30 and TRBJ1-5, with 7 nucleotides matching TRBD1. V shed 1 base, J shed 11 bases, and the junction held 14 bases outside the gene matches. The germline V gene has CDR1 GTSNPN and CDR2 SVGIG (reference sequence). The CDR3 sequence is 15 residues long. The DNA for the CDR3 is TGTGCCTGGAGTGCGGATGTGACAGGGACGAAGGCCCAGCATTTT. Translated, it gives CAWSADVTGTKAQHF. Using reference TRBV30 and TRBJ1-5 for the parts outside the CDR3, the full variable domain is SQTIHQWPATLVQPVGSPLSLECTVEGTSNPNLYWYRQAAGRGLQLLFYSVGIGQISSEVPQNLSASRPQDRQFILSSKKLLLSDSGFYLCAWSADVTGTKAQHFGDGTRLSIL.

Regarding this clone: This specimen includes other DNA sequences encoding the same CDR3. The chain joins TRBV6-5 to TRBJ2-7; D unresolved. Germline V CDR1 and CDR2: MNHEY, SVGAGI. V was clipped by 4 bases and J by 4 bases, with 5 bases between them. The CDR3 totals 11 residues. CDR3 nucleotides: TGTGCCAGCAGTTCTACATACGAGCAGTACTTC. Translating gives CASSSTYEQYF.

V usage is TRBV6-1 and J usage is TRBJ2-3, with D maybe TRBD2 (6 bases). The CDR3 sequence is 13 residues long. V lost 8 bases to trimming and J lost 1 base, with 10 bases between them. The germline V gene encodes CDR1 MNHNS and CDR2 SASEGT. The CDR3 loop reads CASRWRGTDTQYF. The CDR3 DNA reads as TGTGCCAGCCGGTGGAGGGGCACAGATACGCAGTATTTT.

The DNA of the CDR3 is TGTGCCAGCATTCGAAGTCAGGGAAGTGGCGAGCAGTTCTTC. Translation: CASIRSQGSGEQFF. This chain connects TRBV5-5 to TRBJ2-1; possibly TRBD1 for D (5 bases). V was clipped by 6 bases and J by 10 bases, with 20 bases between them. The CDR3 has 14 amino acids. Germline V gene data show CDR1 as SGHKS and CDR2 as YYEKEE (reference sequence).